The T cell receptor (beta chain) under discussion was sequenced for a study of blood T cell repertoires in COVID-19. Followed longitudinally, the Seattle patients had been enrolled during active infection. The V gene's germline CDR1 is SGHTA and CDR2 FQGTGA. This CDR3 is 15 amino acids long. V lost 4 bases to trimming and J lost 5 bases; unmatched junction nucleotides: 10. Measured with immunoSEQ multiplex PCR; TCRdb has only the in-frame clones, and not every one. Of approximately 240,000 clones in the sample, under 85% were seen once. The clonotype was recovered from a woman aged 25 to 45 with COVID-19, enrolled during active disease. The chain carries TRBV7-3 and TRBJ2-5; 7 bases fit TRBD1. The sequencing input was peripheral blood. In DNA form, the CDR3 reads TGTGCCAGCAGCTCCAACGGCGACAGGGACGAGACCCAGTACTTC. This encodes CASSSNGDRDETQYF. The full variable domain, its missing parts supplied by reference TRBV7-3 and TRBJ2-5, is GAGVSQTPSNKVTEKGKYVELRCDPISGHTALYWYRQSLGQGPEFLIYFQGTGAADDSGLPNDRFFAVRPEGSVSTLKIQRTERGDSAVYLCASSSNGDRDETQYFGPGTRLLVL.